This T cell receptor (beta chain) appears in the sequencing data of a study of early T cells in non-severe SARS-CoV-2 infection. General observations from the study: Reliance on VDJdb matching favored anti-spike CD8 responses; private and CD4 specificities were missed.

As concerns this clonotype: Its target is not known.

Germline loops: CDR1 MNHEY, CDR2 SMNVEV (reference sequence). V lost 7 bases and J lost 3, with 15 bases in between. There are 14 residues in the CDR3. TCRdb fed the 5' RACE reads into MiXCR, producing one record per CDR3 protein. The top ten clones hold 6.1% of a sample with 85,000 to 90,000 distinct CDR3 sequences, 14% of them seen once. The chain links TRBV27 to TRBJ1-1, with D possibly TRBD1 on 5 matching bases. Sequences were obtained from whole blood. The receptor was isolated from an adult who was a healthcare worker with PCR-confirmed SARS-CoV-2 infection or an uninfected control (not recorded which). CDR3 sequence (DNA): TGTGCCAGCACTTCCGCGGGGACCTACACTGAAGCTTTCTTT. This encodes CASTSAGTYTEAFF.